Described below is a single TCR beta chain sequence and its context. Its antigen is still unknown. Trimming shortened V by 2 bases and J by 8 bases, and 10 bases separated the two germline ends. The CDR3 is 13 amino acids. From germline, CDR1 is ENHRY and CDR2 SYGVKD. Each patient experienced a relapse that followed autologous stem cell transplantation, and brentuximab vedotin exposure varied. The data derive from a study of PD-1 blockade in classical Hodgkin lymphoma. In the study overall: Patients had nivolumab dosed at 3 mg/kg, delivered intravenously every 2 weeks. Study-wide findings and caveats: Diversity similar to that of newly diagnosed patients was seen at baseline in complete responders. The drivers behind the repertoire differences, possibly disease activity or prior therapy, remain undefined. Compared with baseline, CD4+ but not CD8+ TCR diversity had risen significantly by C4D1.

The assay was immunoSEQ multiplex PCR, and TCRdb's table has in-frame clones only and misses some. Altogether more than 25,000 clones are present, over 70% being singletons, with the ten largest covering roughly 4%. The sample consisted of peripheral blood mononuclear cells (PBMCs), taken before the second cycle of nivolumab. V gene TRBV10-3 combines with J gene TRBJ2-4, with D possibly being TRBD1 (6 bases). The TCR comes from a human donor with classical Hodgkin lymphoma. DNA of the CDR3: TGTGCCATCAGTGAGACAGGGACGGACATTCAGTACTTC. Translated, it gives CAISETGTDIQYF.